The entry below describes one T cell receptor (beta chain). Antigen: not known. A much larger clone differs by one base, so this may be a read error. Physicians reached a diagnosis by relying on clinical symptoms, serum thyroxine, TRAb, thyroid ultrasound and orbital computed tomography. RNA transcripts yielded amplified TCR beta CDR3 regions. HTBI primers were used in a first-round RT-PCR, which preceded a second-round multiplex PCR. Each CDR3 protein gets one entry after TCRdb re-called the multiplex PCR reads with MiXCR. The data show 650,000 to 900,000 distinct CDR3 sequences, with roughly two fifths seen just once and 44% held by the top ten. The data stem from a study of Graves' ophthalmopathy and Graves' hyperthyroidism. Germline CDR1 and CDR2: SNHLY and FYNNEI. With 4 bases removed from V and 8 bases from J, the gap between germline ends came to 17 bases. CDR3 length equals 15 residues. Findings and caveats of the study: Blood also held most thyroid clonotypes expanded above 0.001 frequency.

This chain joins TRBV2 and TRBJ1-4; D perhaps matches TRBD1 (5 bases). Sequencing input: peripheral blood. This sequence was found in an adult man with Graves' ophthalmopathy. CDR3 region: CASSGIGVRDEKLFF. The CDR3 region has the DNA TGTGCCAGCAGTGGGATAGGGGTGCGGGACGAAAAACTGTTTTTT.